Listed below are T cell receptor beta chains from one sample, sequenced in a study of T cell responses to AZD1222 COVID-19 vaccine. Profiled with immunoSEQ multiplex PCR; TCRdb holds only in-frame clones, not every one. The data contain about 100,000 clones, 85% to 90% of them singletons. The sample was peripheral blood, taken on day 0 of AZD1222 vaccination. Every receptor here comes from an adult in good health. Both conserved end residues are part of each CDR3.

v_call,cdr3_aa
TRBV21-1,CANLSPEKGNTIYF
TRBV11-2,CASSPGRGSSYEQYF
TRBV7-9,CASSLGGAGELFF
TRBV28,CASSLVDSRYQETQYF
TRBV6-2/TRBV6-3,CASSYGTANYGYTF
TRBV6-4,CASSELGGTEAFF
TRBV29-1,CSVVTGATTDTQYF
TRBV19,CASRHYRGNQPQHF
TRBV4-1,CASSQAPGRENQPQHF
TRBV3-1/TRBV3-2,CASTRRGSYEQYF
TRBV2,CASREGSGRYSPLHF
TRBV14,CASSQEWGEQFF
TRBV14,CASSGDPGSPYEQYF
TRBV6-2/TRBV6-3,CASSYKVRSYEQYF
TRBV27,CASSPTVSSGNTIYF
TRBV4-1,CASGTGGEMEAFF
TRBV7-9,CASSPKALAPEGRYEQYF
TRBV28,CASSLLDKGYNEQFF
TRBV21-1,CASSKGPRGGPLLPSGNTIYF
TRBV5-1,CASSPRQGNEQFF
TRBV19,CASGDGDNQPQHF
TRBV19,CASSMDRDGRTRNYGYTF
TRBV3-1/TRBV3-2,CASSQEGGTGWGGYTF
TRBV19,CASSITDGYEQYF
TRBV6-5,CASSYSRAPYGEAFF
TRBV23-1,CASSQHQGTVNTEAFF
TRBV7-9,CASSVVMGKNIQYF
TRBV5-5,CASSLGSPQETQYF
TRBV28,CASSPPGHLNTEAFF
TRBV19,CASSKLAGGYNEQFF
TRBV30,CAWSVQSGRGYGYTF
TRBV10-3,CAISEFGTRPENTEAFF
TRBV19,CASSPGHQRPENYEQYF
TRBV29-1,CSVDFGGPYTNTEAFF
TRBV12-3/TRBV12-4,CASSSTGGYGYTF
TRBV28,CASSETGGYEQYF